The next 9 T cell receptor beta chains were all read from a single sample in a study of tissue T cells after allogeneic stem cell transplantation. Produced via immunoSEQ multiplex PCR; TCRdb's table is partial and in-frame only. The sample shows several thousand clones, 40% to 55% of them seen only once. Time point specified: mouse harvest day 7 after allogeneic transplant. The graft held 10^6 splenic CD5+ T cells and 10^7 T-cell-depleted bone marrow cells. Material: gut tissue. The receptor set was obtained from a female BALB/c mouse given C57BL/6 T cells with graft-versus-host disease after an allogeneic hematopoietic cell transplant.

Comments on this clone: Genes and germline come from the mouse. The part of the CDR3 DNA that was read is TGTGCCAGCAGCCCTAGACATACTAGTGCAGAAACGCTGTAT. It translates to CASSPRHTSAETLY. The whole CDR3 sequence is CASSPRHTSAETLYF. The V gene is TRBV19, the J gene TRBJ2-3; D is unclear. The CDR3 end falls 1 residue outside the read, so it is completed with the germline J gene. The CDR3 sequence is 15 residues long. V dropped 5 bases and J dropped 0 bases, with 13 bases sitting between them. From germline, CDR1 is FNHDT and CDR2 SITEND (reference sequence). Looking up the rest from reference TRBV19 and TRBJ2-3 gives the full variable domain: GGIITQTPKFLIGQEGQKLTLKCQQNFNHDTMYWYRQDSGKGLRLIYYSITENDLQKGDLSEGYDASREKKSSFSLTVTSAQKNEMAVFLCASSPRHTSAETLYFGSGTRLTVL.

A word on this clone: Germline and genes here are mouse. The read comes to an end 1 residue before the CDR3 does, leaving the germline J gene to fill in the end. The gene calls are TRBV21 and TRBJ2-5; TRBD2 matches 10 bases. TRBV21 is treated as an ORF (open reading frame) with a function not yet certain. The V gene end was trimmed by 6 bases and the J gene end by 3 bases; junction bases not matched to a gene: 0. The CDR3 is 13 amino acids. CDR3 sequence: CASRTGGQDTQYF. CDR3 bases read: TGTGCTAGCAGGACTGGGGGGCAAGACACCCAGTAC.

This clone has only a few counts. Here the gene names and germline are mouse. Partial CDR3 DNA: TGTGCAAGCAGCTCCCCGGGACAGAGTGCAGAAACGCTGTAT. This sequence encodes CASSSPGQSAETLY. From start to end, the CDR3 is CASSSPGQSAETLYF. This chain joins TRBV16 and TRBJ2-3; 7 bases line up with TRBD1. With the read ending 1 residue before the CDR3 end, the germline J gene is used to fill in that end. The junction had 4 bases not matched to a gene; V was cut back by 4 bases and J by 0 bases. Germline assignment: CDR1 SGHSA and CDR2 FRNQAP. The CDR3 extends over 15 amino acids.

With respect to this clone: Germline and genes: mouse. The sequenced fragment ends 1 residue before the CDR3 boundary, so the rest is inferred from the germline J gene. This chain joins TRBV26 and TRBJ1-2; D call uncertain. Germline CDR1 reads KGHPV; CDR2 reads FQNQEV (reference sequence). Trimming shortened V by 4 bases and J by 2 bases, and 8 bases separated the two germline ends. This CDR3 is built from 13 residues. The CDR3: CASSPGGNSDYTF. Incomplete CDR3 DNA: TGTGCCAGCAGTCCGGGTGGGAACTCCGACTACACC.

About this clone: Any gene name here is a mouse gene name. The sequenced fragment ends 1 residue before the CDR3 boundary, so the rest is inferred from the germline J gene. J is TRBJ2-4 and V is TRBV15; 9 bases fit TRBD2. CDR1 and CDR2 (germline): SGHND, FRSKSL. Germline trimming cut 5 bases from V and 4 bases from J; bases unmatched to any gene: 1. The CDR3 consists of 13 residues. The sequenced CDR3 bases are TGTGCCAGCAGTCGACTGGGGGAAAACACCTTGTAC. Translation gives CASSRLGENTLY. In full, the CDR3 is CASSRLGENTLYF.

There are a few counts of this clone. Germline and genes here are mouse. The CDR3 reads CASSSDWGGAEQFF. Incomplete CDR3 DNA: TGTGCCAGCAGCTCCGACTGGGGGGGTGCTGAGCAGTTC. The V and J genes are TRBV4 and TRBJ2-1; 11 bases agree with TRBD2. With the read ending 1 residue before the CDR3 end, the germline J gene is used to fill in that end. V was pared by 4 bases and J by 6 bases, with 2 bases of the junction left unmatched. This CDR3 spans 14 amino acids. Germline-derived CDR1 and CDR2 are LGHDT and YNNKQL (reference sequence).

By share of the sample, this clone is medium-sized. Gene names refer to mouse genes. CDR3 bases read: TGTGCCAGCGGTGCCAGGGCTAGTGCAGAAACGCTGTAT. It is translated as CASGARASAETLY. The full CDR3 reads CASGARASAETLYF. This chain joins TRBV13-2 and TRBJ2-3; weak D call: TRBD1 (5 bases). The sequenced fragment ends 1 residue before the CDR3 boundary, so the rest is inferred from the germline J gene. Germline lookup yields CDR1 NNHNN and CDR2 SYGAGS (reference sequence). The V gene lost 3 bases and the J gene lost 0 bases, with 8 bases spanning the gap. This CDR3 comprises 14 residues.

Regarding this clone: Gene names refer to mouse genes. From the germline J gene comes the end of the CDR3, since the read stops 1 residue before it. This chain links TRBV16 with TRBJ2-5; no clear D gene. Trimming stripped 0 bases from V and 1 base from J, with 5 bases between. The CDR3 extends over 14 amino acids. CDR1 and CDR2 from the germline V gene are SGHSA and FRNQAP. CDR3 amino acids: CASSLEHYQDTQYF. The sequenced part of the CDR3 DNA is TGTGCAAGCAGCTTAGAACACTACCAAGACACCCAGTAC.

Details on this clone: These gene names are mouse names. The read gets to within 1 residue of the CDR3 end, and the germline J gene fills in the rest. This rearrangement joins TRBV13-3 to TRBJ1-6, with D possibly matching TRBD1 (6 bases). TRBJ1-6 is designated an ORF whose function remains uncertain. The CDR3 sequence is 15 residues long. Germline values: CDR1 NNHDY, CDR2 SYVADS. V was trimmed by 4 bases and J by 0 bases, leaving 8 bases between them. The CDR3 bases that were read are TGTGCCAGCAGTCTACAGGGTTCCTATAATTCGCCCCTCTAC. It codes for CASSLQGSYNSPLY. In full, the CDR3 reads CASSLQGSYNSPLYF.